This entry features one T cell receptor (beta chain) sequence. Its specificity is unknown. The source of the sample is a study of cytomegalovirus exposure and HLA in healthy donors. Study context: Most donors, less than 85% of several hundred genotyped, fell in the Caucasian-associated ancestry cluster. Study-level points and caveats: A list of about 180 TCR beta chains associated with cytomegalovirus was given. TCR beta V- and J-gene trimming was later associated with a missense DCLRE1C variant. According to an earlier analysis, most TCR beta V segments yielded productive rearrangements about 87% or about 30% of the time.

The PCR made use of 60 Vbeta and 13 Jbeta primers. Profiling relied on immunoSEQ multiplex PCR, and the TCRdb table lists in-frame clones only, not all of them. Found here are around 210,000 clones, approximately 85% of them singletons; the top ten hold about 0.25%. Germline V gene data show CDR1 as SGHNT and CDR2 as YYREEE (reference sequence). The V segment lost 3 bases and the J segment 7 bases; nucleotides outside the gene matches: 11. This CDR3 has 15 amino acids. This rearrangement joins TRBV5-4 to TRBJ2-3; 7 nucleotides match TRBD2. The sample taken for sequencing was PBMCs. The TCR sequence derives from a girl between 2 and 10 years old in good health and CMV-seronegative. DNA of the CDR3: TGTGCCAGCAGCTCGAAAGGGAGGGCCGCGAATACGCAGTATTTT. This sequence encodes CASSSKGRAANTQYF.